This record covers a single T cell receptor (beta chain). Its antigen is not known. These data belong to a study of OX40 agonist ivuxolimab in advanced cancers. As for the study in general: Patients with prior anti-PD-1, anti-PD-L1 or anti-CTLA-4 therapy were eligible; roughly 41% had some.

Repertoires were generated with immunoSEQ multiplex PCR, while TCRdb's copy carries only in-frame clones and drops some. The sample has tens of thousands of clones, around 83% seen once; the top ten hold about 3.2%. General study points: There were also nonresponders showing low normalized T-cell clonal expansion. Near-lowest levels of clonal expansion characterized partial responders at 0.1-3.0 mg/kg.

Germline lookup yields CDR1 SNHLY and CDR2 FYNNEI. The CDR3 spans 13 residues. Trimming took 8 bases from V and 4 from J, leaving 14 bases between them. The chain joins TRBV2 to TRBJ1-1; perhaps TRBD1 as D (5 bases). The receptor comes from an adult with an advanced solid tumor such as melanoma, head and neck, liver or kidney cancer. The source was CD4+ or CD8+ T cells sorted from blood, collected in a trial of the OX40 agonist ivuxolimab. The CDR3 is CASGREGSTEAFF. The CDR3, as DNA: TGTGCCAGCGGCAGGGAGGGGAGCACTGAAGCTTTCTTT.